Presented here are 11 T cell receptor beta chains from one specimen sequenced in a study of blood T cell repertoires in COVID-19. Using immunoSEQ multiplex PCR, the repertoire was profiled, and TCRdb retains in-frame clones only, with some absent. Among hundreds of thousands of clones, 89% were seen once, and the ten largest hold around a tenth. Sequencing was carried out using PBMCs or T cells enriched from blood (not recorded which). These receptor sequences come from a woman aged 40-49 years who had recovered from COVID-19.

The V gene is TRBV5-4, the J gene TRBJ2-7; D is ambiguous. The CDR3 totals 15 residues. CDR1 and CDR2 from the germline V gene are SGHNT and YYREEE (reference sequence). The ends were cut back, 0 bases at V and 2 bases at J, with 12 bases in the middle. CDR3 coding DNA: TGTGCCAGCAGCTTGGGTCAGGAACCAACCTACGAGCAGTACTTC. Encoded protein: CASSLGQEPTYEQYF.

As DNA, the CDR3 is TGTGCCAGCAGCCACAATCTACAGGGTGGCGAGCAGTACTTC. Translation: CASSHNLQGGEQYF. V and J are TRBV3-1 (or the pseudogene TRBV3-2) and TRBJ2-7; weak D call: TRBD1 (6 bases). Deletions cut 3 bases from V and 6 bases from J, with 15 bases between. The CDR3 is made up of 14 amino acids. CDR1 and CDR2 (germline): LGHDT, YNNKEL (reference sequence).

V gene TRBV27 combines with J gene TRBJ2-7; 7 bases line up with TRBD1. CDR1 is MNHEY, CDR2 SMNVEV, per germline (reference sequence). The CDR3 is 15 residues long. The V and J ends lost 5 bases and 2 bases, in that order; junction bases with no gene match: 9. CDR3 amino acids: CASSLRDSGTYEQYF. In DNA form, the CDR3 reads TGTGCCAGCAGTCTCCGGGACAGCGGAACCTACGAGCAGTACTTC.

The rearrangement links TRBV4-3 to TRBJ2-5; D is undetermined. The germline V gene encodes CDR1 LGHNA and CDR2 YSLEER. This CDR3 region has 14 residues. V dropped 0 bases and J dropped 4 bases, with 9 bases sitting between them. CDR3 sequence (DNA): TGCGCCAGCAGCCAAGATTGGCTGTCAGAGACCCAGTACTTC. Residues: CASSQDWLSETQYF.

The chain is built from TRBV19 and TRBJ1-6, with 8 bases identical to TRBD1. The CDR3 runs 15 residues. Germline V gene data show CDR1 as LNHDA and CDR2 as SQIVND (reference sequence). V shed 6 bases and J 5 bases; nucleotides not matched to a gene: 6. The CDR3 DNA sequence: TGTGCCAGTAGCACACAGGGGGTGAATAATTCACCCCTCCACTTT. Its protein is CASSTQGVNNSPLHF.

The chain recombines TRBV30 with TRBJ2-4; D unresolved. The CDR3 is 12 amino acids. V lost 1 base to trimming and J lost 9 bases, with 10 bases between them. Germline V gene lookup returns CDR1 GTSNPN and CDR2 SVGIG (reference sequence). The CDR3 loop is CAWSDRQTIQYF. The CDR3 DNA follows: TGTGCCTGGAGTGACCGACAAACCATTCAGTACTTC.

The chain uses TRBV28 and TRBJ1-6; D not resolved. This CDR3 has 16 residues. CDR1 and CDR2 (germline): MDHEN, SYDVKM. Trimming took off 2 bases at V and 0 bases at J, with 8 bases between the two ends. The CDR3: CASSLGQSSYNSPLHF. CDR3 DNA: TGTGCCAGCAGTTTAGGGCAAAGCTCCTATAATTCACCCCTCCACTTT.

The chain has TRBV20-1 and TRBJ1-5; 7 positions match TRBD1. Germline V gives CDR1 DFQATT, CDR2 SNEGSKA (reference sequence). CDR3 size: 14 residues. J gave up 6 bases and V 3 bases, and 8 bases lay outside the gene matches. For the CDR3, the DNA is TGCAGTGCTAGTATCGGGCCAGGGGGTCAGCCCCAGCATTTT. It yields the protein CSASIGPGGQPQHF.

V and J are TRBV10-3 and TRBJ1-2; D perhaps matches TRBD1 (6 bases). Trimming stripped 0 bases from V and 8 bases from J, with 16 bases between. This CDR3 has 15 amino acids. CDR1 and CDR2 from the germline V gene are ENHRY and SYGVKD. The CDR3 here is CAISESAQGIGGYTF. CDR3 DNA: TGTGCCATCAGTGAGTCGGCTCAGGGGATCGGCGGCTACACCTTC.

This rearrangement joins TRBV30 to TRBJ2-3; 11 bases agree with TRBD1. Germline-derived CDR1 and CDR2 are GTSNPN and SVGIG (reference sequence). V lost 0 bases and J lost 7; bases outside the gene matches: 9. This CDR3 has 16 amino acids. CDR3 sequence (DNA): TGTGCCTGGAGTGTACTCGAAGGACAGGGGGCATATACGCAGTATTTT. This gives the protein CAWSVLEGQGAYTQYF.

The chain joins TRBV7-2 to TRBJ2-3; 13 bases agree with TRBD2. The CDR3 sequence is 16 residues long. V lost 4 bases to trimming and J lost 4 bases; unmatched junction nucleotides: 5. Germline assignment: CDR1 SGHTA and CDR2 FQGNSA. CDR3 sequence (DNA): TGTGCCAGCAGCTCGGGACTAGCGGGAACCGCAGATACGCAGTATTTT. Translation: CASSSGLAGTADTQYF.